In this sample, the clone carrying this TCR beta chain turned up a few times. No antigen is known for it. A junction end diverges from the germline sequence, so it may reflect a read error. The data derive from a study of identical twins. The CDR3 covers 13 residues. Germline CDR1 SSHAT, CDR2 FNYEAQ (reference sequence). Findings and caveats of the study: Partial confounding of zero-insertion analyses by invariant MAIT and iNKT cells was possible. The abundant beta clonotypes from cord blood had fewer insertions, and memory repertoires had none of this.

One entry per CDR3 protein results from TCRdb running MiXCR on the 5' RACE reads. Of about 690,000 distinct CDR3 sequences listed, 21% were seen once; the top ten hold about 4.5%. These same records also appear under a second study, on T cells expressing NK-cell markers.

Sequenced: PBMCs. This chain links TRBV7-7 with TRBJ2-1, with TRBD2 as a possible D gene (5 bases). The sequence was collected from a young woman in good health. CDR3 DNA: TGTGCTAGCAGTCACGACTATAATAGTGAGCAGTTCTTC. It encodes CASSHDYNSEQFF.